This T cell receptor (beta chain) stems from a study of blood T cell repertoires in COVID-19. Across the study: The United States, Italy and Spain provided the acute and convalescent COVID-19 samples.

Trimming removed 2 bases from V and 0 bases from J; junction bases left unmatched: 5. Germline V gene lookup returns CDR1 SGHAT and CDR2 FQDESV (reference sequence). This CDR3 has 16 residues. Each participant's cohort was designated according to participant-reported clinical history. In the study's own analysis: Amplifying reference gene primers gave estimates of nucleated cell counts. Sequenced by immunoSEQ multiplex PCR; TCRdb stores in-frame clones only, minus some. That table furnishes V, J and clone size, whereas the DNA furnished D and trimming. The sample carries hundreds of thousands of clones, around 84% recorded once.

This TCR was recovered from a man aged 30-40 years with acute COVID-19. This chain connects TRBV11-1 to TRBJ1-1, with 8 nucleotides matching TRBD1. Sequencing was performed on PBMCs or T cells enriched from blood (not recorded which). This chain's CDR3 is CASSLQTGALNTEAFF. The CDR3 nucleotides read TGTGCCAGCAGCTTACAGACAGGGGCTCTGAACACTGAAGCTTTCTTT. The full variable domain, in which reference TRBV11-1 and TRBJ1-1 provide the parts outside the CDR3, is EAEVAQSPRYKITEKSQAVAFWCDPISGHATLYWYRQILGQGPELLVQFQDESVVDDSQLPKDRFSAERLKGVDSTLKIQPAELGDSAMYLCASSLQTGALNTEAFFGQGTRLTVV.